Each of the 5 T cell receptor beta chains below was sequenced from the same sample in a study of blood T cell repertoires in COVID-19. Some clones are missing from TCRdb's copy, which holds only in-frame ones; the method was immunoSEQ multiplex PCR. The top ten clones hold about 18% of a sample with 60,000 to 75,000 clones, around 88% of them seen once. The sample taken for sequencing was peripheral blood. Receptors were obtained from a woman of 80 years or more with active COVID-19.

The chain links TRBV7-9 to TRBJ2-5, with a weak D call TRBD2 (7 bases). The germline V gene has CDR1 SEHNR and CDR2 FQNEAQ (reference sequence). V gave up 7 bases and J gave up 5 bases, with 14 bases separating them. CDR3 length equals 13 residues. The CDR3 coding sequence is TGTGCCAGCACCCCCGCGGGGGCTGAGACCCAGTACTTC. Translating gives CASTPAGAETQYF. The full variable domain, in which reference TRBV7-9 and TRBJ2-5 provide the parts outside the CDR3, is DTGVSQNPRHKITKRGQNVTFRCDPISEHNRLYWYRQTLGQGPEFLTYFQNEAQLEKSRLLSDRFSAERPKGSFSTLEIQRTEQGDSAMYLCASTPAGAETQYFGPGTRLLVL.

The chain carries TRBV7-9 and TRBJ2-1, with D hard to call. V lost 0 bases to trimming and J lost 3 bases, with 9 bases between them. The CDR3 length is 15 residues. Germline-derived CDR1 and CDR2 are SEHNR and FQNEAQ (reference sequence). For the CDR3, the DNA is TGTGCCAGCAGCTTAGCTACTGCGGACTACAATGAGCAGTTCTTC. Protein product: CASSLATADYNEQFF.

The V gene is TRBV25-1, the J gene TRBJ2-7; D is perhaps TRBD2 (5 bases). This CDR3 is 13 amino acids long. Trimming took off 5 bases at V and 2 bases at J, with 10 bases between the two ends. CDR1 is MGHDK and CDR2 is SYGVNS in the germline V gene. CDR3 DNA sequence: TGTGCCAGCAGTCCACTAGTCCCCTACGAGCAGTACTTC. This codes for CASSPLVPYEQYF.

The chain links TRBV7-2 to TRBJ1-6; D is perhaps TRBD1 (6 bases). V was cut by 6 bases and J by 0 bases, with 12 bases left in between. The CDR3 runs 16 residues. The germline CDR1 and CDR2 sequences are SGHTA and FQGNSA. The CDR3 DNA follows: TGTGCCAGCAGTCCACAGGGTAGCTCCTATAATTCACCCCTCCACTTT. This translates into CASSPQGSSYNSPLHF.

This chain joins TRBV6-5 and TRBJ1-4; 10 bases line up with TRBD1. This CDR3 is 15 amino acids long. Germline lookup yields CDR1 MNHEY and CDR2 SVGAGI. Trimming took 5 bases from V and 3 from J; bases not matched to a gene: 3. The CDR3 sequence is CASSRTGGANEKLFF. CDR3 nucleotide sequence: TGTGCCAGCAGTCGGACAGGGGGGGCTAATGAAAAACTGTTTTTT.